This passage covers 6 T cell receptor beta chains from one sample sequenced in a study of blood T cells in healthy people across ages. Then a second PCR, running roughly 7 to 11 cycles, was carried out with a sample-barcoded 5' primer and a J-beta primer mix. Each CDR3 protein is one row after TCRdb ran MiXCR on the 5' RACE reads. This sample has fewer than 800,000 distinct CDR3 sequences, with around a quarter found just once. The same specimen was also included in a second study, on T cells of mothers and their children.

Sequenced material: blood. The receptors were gathered from a boy aged 5 to 17 in good health.

This chain joins TRBV6-1 and TRBJ2-5; TRBD2 aligns across 14 bases. Germline assignment: CDR1 MNHNS and CDR2 SASEGT. Trimming took 9 bases from V and 2 from J; bases not matched to a gene: 8. The CDR3 spans 16 residues. The CDR3 bases are TGTGCCAGTACCTCGTGGACTAGCGGGGGGCAAGAGACCCAGTACTTC. Translation gives CASTSWTSGGQETQYF.

A single count supports this clonotype. The chain carries TRBV20-1 and TRBJ2-4; 9 bases line up with TRBD1. V was clipped by 2 bases and J by 2 bases; unmatched bases: 4. Germline-derived CDR1 and CDR2 are DFQATT and SNEGSKA (reference sequence). The CDR3 is made up of 15 amino acids. The DNA for the CDR3 is TGCAGTGCTAGACTACAGGGGGCGACCAAAAACATTCAGTACTTC. Its protein is CSARLQGATKNIQYF.

The V gene is TRBV28, the J gene TRBJ2-1, with D possibly being TRBD1 (7 bases). This CDR3 has 15 residues. V shed 0 bases and J shed 7 bases, with 13 bases lying between them. Per the germline V gene, CDR1 is MDHEN and CDR2 is SYDVKM. The CDR3 here is CASSLWATGRNEQFF. The CDR3 DNA reads as TGTGCCAGCAGTTTATGGGCGACAGGGAGGAATGAGCAGTTCTTC.

V usage is TRBV7-9 and J usage is TRBJ1-5; no reliable D call. V was cut by 2 bases and J by 7 bases, with 6 bases left in between. Germline values: CDR1 SEHNR, CDR2 FQNEAQ (reference sequence). The CDR3 extends over 12 amino acids. The CDR3 protein is CASSLMDQPQHF. CDR3 sequence (DNA): TGTGCCAGCAGCTTAATGGACCAGCCCCAGCATTTT.

The chain links TRBV4-2 to TRBJ1-2; 7 nucleotides match TRBD1. This CDR3 region has 15 residues. With 3 bases clipped from V and 6 bases from J, the junction kept 10 bases outside the gene matches. Germline V gene sequence: CDR1 LGHNA, CDR2 YNFKEQ. CDR3 DNA sequence: TGTGCCAGCAGCCAGCGCCAGGACAGGTTCGATGGCTACACCTTC. Translation: CASSQRQDRFDGYTF.

This clonotype came up a few times. The gene calls are TRBV7-9 and TRBJ2-1; the D gene is possibly TRBD2 (6 bases). Between the trimmed V and J ends, which lost 1 base and 2 bases, there was a span of 27 bases. Looked up from germline, CDR1 is SEHNR and CDR2 is FQNEAQ (reference sequence). CDR3 length: 21 residues. The DNA for the CDR3 is TGTGCCAGCAGCTTAGTCCTTCAGCGGGCGGGGACCTCAATGCCCTACAATGAGCAGTTCTTC. Its translation is CASSLVLQRAGTSMPYNEQFF.